This entry concerns a single T cell receptor beta chain. These data are taken from a study of blood T cell repertoires in COVID-19. The wider study: Material from acute and convalescent COVID-19 was sourced from the United States, Italy and Spain. T cells, B-cell-depleted T cells, or PBMCs provided the cDNA or gDNA that served as material.

One Seattle source followed patients from active infection through their disease course. CDR3 length equals 14 residues. V lost 2 bases and J lost 8; bases outside the gene matches: 5. In germline, CDR1 is SGHTA, CDR2 FQGNSA. Per the original data handling: The assay estimated nucleated cells by amplifying reference gene primers. The assay was immunoSEQ multiplex PCR, and TCRdb's table has in-frame clones only and misses some. V, J and clone size reflect that table, while D and trimming were determined from the DNA. The profile shows about 180,000 clones, roughly 87% of them singletons. This chain connects TRBV7-2 to TRBJ1-2; 10 nucleotides agree with TRBD1. The TCR was taken from a woman in her 70s with COVID-19, enrolled during active disease. The sample was peripheral blood. CDR3 region: CASSLLGQGKGYTF. The CDR3 DNA follows: TGTGCCAGCAGCTTATTGGGACAGGGGAAGGGCTACACCTTC.